Here is one T cell receptor beta chain with its context. Profiled with immunoSEQ multiplex PCR; TCRdb holds only in-frame clones, not every one. This table has 130,000 or so clones, about 88% appearing once. The V and J ends lost 5 bases and 2 bases, in that order; junction bases with no gene match: 2. The CDR3 spans 13 residues. CDR1 MGHDK and CDR2 SYGVNS come from the germline V gene. This sample stems from a study of control samples from healthy donors and cancer patients. The sequence derives from a man aged 50 to 59 in good health. The sequenced sample was blood. The chain couples TRBV25-1 to TRBJ2-7; 8 bases are shared with TRBD1. CDR3 sequence reads: CASSLQGAYEQYF. The CDR3 region has the DNA TGTGCCAGCAGTTTACAGGGGGCCTACGAGCAGTACTTC.